Reported below is one TCR beta chain. Regarding time point: pre-sensitization, week 0. The sample's treatment: therapeutic diphenylcyclopropenone sensitization with weekly scalp DPC. Non-pregnant alopecia patients aged 18 to 70, suitable for DPC therapy. This sample was included in a study of human T cells and chemical hapten exposure. Across the whole study: Patch tests applied 0.01% DPC to the upper back and were scored after 6 days.

The V end was cut by 2 bases, the J end by 7 bases, with 10 bases between. CDR1 is SGDLS and CDR2 is YYNGEE in the germline V gene. This CDR3 has 14 residues. TCRdb itself ran the RACE reads through MiXCR, one entry per CDR3 protein. The sample gives 120,000 or so distinct CDR3 sequences, roughly 12% of which show up once; around 2.7% is in the top ten. This rearrangement joins TRBV9 to TRBJ1-6; no firm D call. This clonotype was sampled from a woman under 30 with alopecia areata. Some clones in this sample may be carry-over from other donors' samples. The sequencing here drew on whole blood, taken in connection with sensitization to the hapten diphenylcyclopropenone (DPC). CDR3 residues: CASSVKGLNSPLHF. CDR3 sequence (DNA): TGTGCCAGCAGCGTGAAGGGCCTGAATTCACCCCTCCACTTT.